Listed below are T cell receptor beta chains from one sample, sequenced in a study of CD8 T cells in ankylosing spondylitis. MiXCR was run by TCRdb on the 5' RACE reads, yielding one entry per CDR3 protein. The sample lists about 90,000 distinct CDR3 sequences; roughly 9% were seen once. The sequenced material came from blood, either unsorted or a sorted T cell fraction (not recorded which). These receptors all stem from a male donor with ankylosing spondylitis. CDR3s include the opening cysteine and the closing phenylalanine or tryptophan. A D gene is named only where the DNA matches it firmly. Only part of the rows carry a size: once, few, many, or a class if the clone is expanded.

clone size: many
V gene: TRBV12-3/TRBV12-4
J gene: TRBJ2-7
D gene: TRBD1
CDR3 DNA: TGTGCCAGCACCTGGGGGACAGGGCCCTACGAGCAGTACTTC
CDR3 protein: CASTWGTGPYEQYF

clone size: few
V gene: TRBV27
J gene: TRBJ1-5
D gene: NA
CDR3 DNA: TGTGCCAGCAGTTTATCGAGTACACCACTTGGCAATCAGCCCCAGCATTTT
CDR3 protein: CASSLSSTPLGNQPQHF

clone size: NA
V gene: TRBV9
J gene: TRBJ2-6
D gene: NA
CDR3 DNA: TGTGCCAGCAGCGTAGTTGGGGCCAACGTCCTGACTTTC
CDR3 protein: CASSVVGANVLTF

clone size: many
V gene: TRBV4-1
J gene: TRBJ2-2
D gene: TRBD1
CDR3 DNA: TGCGCCACCTCGGACAGGCAATACACCGGGGAGCTGTTTTTT
CDR3 protein: CATSDRQYTGELFF

clone size: NA
V gene: TRBV7-9
J gene: TRBJ2-3
D gene: TRBD2
CDR3 DNA: TGTGCCAGCAGCCAGGGGACTAGCGACACAGATACGCAGTATTTT
CDR3 protein: CASSQGTSDTDTQYF

clone size: many
V gene: TRBV27
J gene: TRBJ2-3
D gene: NA
CDR3 DNA: TGTGCCAGCAGTTTTTTGGGGATCACAGATACGCAGTATTTT
CDR3 protein: CASSFLGITDTQYF

clone size: many
V gene: TRBV9
J gene: TRBJ2-7
D gene: TRBD2
CDR3 DNA: TGTGCCAGCAGCTCCTCTGGGGCGGGAGTCTCCCCGCCGACCCACGAGCAGTACTTC
CDR3 protein: CASSSSGAGVSPPTHEQYF

clone size: few
V gene: TRBV20-1
J gene: TRBJ1-2
D gene: NA
CDR3 DNA: TGCAGTGCTAGCTGGCGTCCCTATGGCTACACCTTC
CDR3 protein: CSASWRPYGYTF

clone size: many
V gene: TRBV12-3/TRBV12-4
J gene: TRBJ2-7
D gene: NA
CDR3 DNA: TGTGCCAGCAGTTTAGGGGACTACGAGCAGTACTTC
CDR3 protein: CASSLGDYEQYF

clone size: few
V gene: TRBV7-9
J gene: TRBJ2-1
D gene: NA
CDR3 DNA: TGTGCCAGCAGCTTCCCTAGCTCAGGGTTGTATGAGCAGTTCTTC
CDR3 protein: CASSFPSSGLYEQFF

clone size: many
V gene: TRBV11-2
J gene: TRBJ2-3
D gene: TRBD2
CDR3 DNA: TGTGCCAGCACCGGGGAGGGAGAGGCTACAGATACGCAGTATTTT
CDR3 protein: CASTGEGEATDTQYF

clone size: few
V gene: TRBV6-5
J gene: TRBJ2-3
D gene: TRBD2
CDR3 DNA: TGTGCCAGCAGTCTCGAAGCGGGAGCGGGAGATACGCAGTATTTT
CDR3 protein: CASSLEAGAGDTQYF

clone size: NA
V gene: TRBV6-6
J gene: TRBJ2-1
D gene: NA
CDR3 DNA: TGTGCCAGCAGTTACAATAGGGAGCAGTTCTTC
CDR3 protein: CASSYNREQFF

clone size: many
V gene: TRBV4-2
J gene: TRBJ1-2
D gene: NA
CDR3 DNA: TGTGCCAGCAGCCAAGAAAAGGGGCACTATGGCTACACCTTC
CDR3 protein: CASSQEKGHYGYTF

clone size: few
V gene: TRBV5-1
J gene: TRBJ2-5
D gene: TRBD1
CDR3 DNA: TGCGCCAGCAGCTTGGCCGGACAGGGGGCCCGAGAGACCCAGTACTTC
CDR3 protein: CASSLAGQGARETQYF

clone size: few
V gene: TRBV27
J gene: TRBJ2-3
D gene: NA
CDR3 DNA: TGTGCCAGCAGTCTTAACACAGATACGCAGTATTTT
CDR3 protein: CASSLNTDTQYF

clone size: NA
V gene: TRBV11-3
J gene: TRBJ2-3
D gene: NA
CDR3 DNA: TGTGCCAGCAGCCCCCGACTGGGCACAGATACGCAGTATTTT
CDR3 protein: CASSPRLGTDTQYF

clone size: few
V gene: TRBV6-5
J gene: TRBJ2-7
D gene: TRBD1
CDR3 DNA: TGTGCCAGCAGTTCCCGGGCAGGGGGAAGTATAAACTACGAGCAGTACTTC
CDR3 protein: CASSSRAGGSINYEQYF

clone size: many
V gene: TRBV24-1
J gene: TRBJ2-3
D gene: NA
CDR3 DNA: TGTGCCACCAGTGATTTGGGTACGCAGTATTTT
CDR3 protein: CATSDLGTQYF

clone size: NA
V gene: TRBV20-1
J gene: TRBJ2-1
D gene: NA
CDR3 DNA: TGCAGTGCTAGGGGGGAGTTGGGGAATGAGCAGTTCTTC
CDR3 protein: CSARGELGNEQFF

clone size: few
V gene: TRBV12-3/TRBV12-4
J gene: TRBJ1-1
D gene: NA
CDR3 DNA: TGTGCCAGCAGTTTGTCCAGGGCGACTGAAGCTTTCTTT
CDR3 protein: CASSLSRATEAFF

clone size: NA
V gene: TRBV27
J gene: TRBJ2-1
D gene: NA
CDR3 DNA: TGTGCCAGCAGTTTATCGGCTGGGACCGCCTACAATGAGCAGTTCTTC
CDR3 protein: CASSLSAGTAYNEQFF

clone size: many
V gene: TRBV7-8
J gene: TRBJ2-1
D gene: NA
CDR3 DNA: TGTGCCAGCAGCTTAGGGCTAGCGATCCGCAATGAGCAGTTCTTC
CDR3 protein: CASSLGLAIRNEQFF

clone size: many
V gene: TRBV25-1
J gene: TRBJ1-5
D gene: TRBD1
CDR3 DNA: TGTGCCAGCAGTGAGGACAGGGCAGAGCAGCCCCAGCATTTT
CDR3 protein: CASSEDRAEQPQHF

clone size: NA
V gene: TRBV21-1
J gene: TRBJ1-5
D gene: NA
CDR3 DNA: TGTGCCTCCCTGACAGGGGCGTGTCAGCCCCAGCATTTT
CDR3 protein: CASLTGACQPQHF

clone size: NA
V gene: TRBV5-6
J gene: TRBJ1-4
D gene: NA
CDR3 DNA: TGTGCCATCAGCTTCGGGGTGCCCTATGAAAAACTGTTTTTT
CDR3 protein: CAISFGVPYEKLFF

clone size: NA
V gene: TRBV12-3/TRBV12-4
J gene: TRBJ1-2
D gene: TRBD1
CDR3 DNA: TGTGCCAGCAGGCAAGAAGGGACAGGGGGCGCGGATGGCTACACCTTC
CDR3 protein: CASRQEGTGGADGYTF

clone size: many
V gene: TRBV10-3
J gene: TRBJ2-1
D gene: NA
CDR3 DNA: TGTGCCATCAGTGAGTCGGCTAGAGAGGGACCCCCTGGGAATGAGCAGTTCTTC
CDR3 protein: CAISESAREGPPGNEQFF

clone size: many
V gene: TRBV20-1
J gene: TRBJ2-7
D gene: TRBD2
CDR3 DNA: TGCAGTGCTTCGGGACTAGCGGGAGGATACGAGCAGTACTTC
CDR3 protein: CSASGLAGGYEQYF

clone size: many
V gene: TRBV4-2
J gene: TRBJ2-2
D gene: TRBD2
CDR3 DNA: TGTGCCAGCAGCCTAGCGGGGACGAACACCGGGGAGCTGTTTTTT
CDR3 protein: CASSLAGTNTGELFF

clone size: many
V gene: TRBV5-1
J gene: TRBJ2-1
D gene: NA
CDR3 DNA: TGCGCCAGCAGCTCTTCTAGGACCCGGAGCTCCTACAATGAGCAGTTCTTC
CDR3 protein: CASSSSRTRSSYNEQFF

clone size: many
V gene: TRBV4-1
J gene: TRBJ2-1
D gene: NA
CDR3 DNA: TGCGCCAGCAGCCAAGCGGACAATGAGCAGTTCTTC
CDR3 protein: CASSQADNEQFF

clone size: few
V gene: TRBV7-9
J gene: TRBJ2-1
D gene: NA
CDR3 DNA: TGTGCCAGCAGCTTAGTGGCCCCAAGCAACAATGAGCAGTTCTTC
CDR3 protein: CASSLVAPSNNEQFF

clone size: few
V gene: TRBV7-8
J gene: TRBJ2-5
D gene: NA
CDR3 DNA: TGTGCCAGCAGCGCACACCCCGGGGAGTGGGAGACCCAGTACTTC
CDR3 protein: CASSAHPGEWETQYF

clone size: NA
V gene: TRBV2
J gene: TRBJ2-7
D gene: TRBD2
CDR3 DNA: TGTGCCAGCAGTGATGGCTGGACTAGCGTAACCTACGAGCAGTACTTC
CDR3 protein: CASSDGWTSVTYEQYF

clone size: many
V gene: TRBV7-9
J gene: TRBJ1-3
D gene: NA
CDR3 DNA: TGTGCCAGCACCCTACTCGGGCAGGAAGATGGAAACACCATATATTTT
CDR3 protein: CASTLLGQEDGNTIYF

clone size: many
V gene: TRBV5-1
J gene: TRBJ2-3
D gene: NA
CDR3 DNA: TGCGCCAGCAGCTTTAGTAGCACAGATACGCAGTATTTT
CDR3 protein: CASSFSSTDTQYF

clone size: NA
V gene: TRBV4-2
J gene: TRBJ2-7
D gene: NA
CDR3 DNA: TGTGCCAGCAGCCCGAACAGGGCTAGCTCCTACGAGCAGTACTTC
CDR3 protein: CASSPNRASSYEQYF

clone size: many
V gene: TRBV4-1
J gene: TRBJ1-6
D gene: NA
CDR3 DNA: TGCGCCAGCAGCCAAGATAAAGAAGAGACATGGGGCTCACCCCTCCACTTT
CDR3 protein: CASSQDKEETWGSPLHF

clone size: few
V gene: TRBV11-2
J gene: TRBJ2-1
D gene: TRBD1
CDR3 DNA: TGTGCCAGCAGCTTAACAAACAGGGGGGACGGGCGCGCGGTGCGACAGTTCTTC
CDR3 protein: CASSLTNRGDGRAVRQFF

clone size: NA
V gene: TRBV20-1
J gene: TRBJ2-1
D gene: NA
CDR3 DNA: TGCAGTGCTAGAGCGGTGGGGCGAGGGGGTGAGCAGTTCTTC
CDR3 protein: CSARAVGRGGEQFF

clone size: many
V gene: TRBV3-1
J gene: TRBJ2-7
D gene: TRBD1
CDR3 DNA: TGTGCCAGCAGCCAAGGACAGGGTAGAAGCTACGAGCAGTACTTC
CDR3 protein: CASSQGQGRSYEQYF

clone size: many
V gene: TRBV5-1
J gene: TRBJ2-5
D gene: NA
CDR3 DNA: TGCGCCAGCAGCTTACACCCACCGGACAGCCGGCGTAAGAGCCAAGAGACCCAGTACTTC
CDR3 protein: CASSLHPPDSRRKSQETQYF

clone size: NA
V gene: TRBV24-1
J gene: TRBJ2-3
D gene: NA
CDR3 DNA: TGTGCCACCAGTGAGGGGAGCACAGATACGCAGTATTTT
CDR3 protein: CATSEGSTDTQYF

clone size: many
V gene: TRBV7-8
J gene: TRBJ1-5
D gene: NA
CDR3 DNA: TGTGCCAGCAGCTCCTGGACCGGTTATAGCAATCAGCCCCAGCATTTT
CDR3 protein: CASSSWTGYSNQPQHF

clone size: many
V gene: TRBV18
J gene: TRBJ1-2
D gene: TRBD1
CDR3 DNA: TGTGCCAGCTCACCGGGACAGGGCGTCTATGGCTACACCTTC
CDR3 protein: CASSPGQGVYGYTF

clone size: many
V gene: TRBV27
J gene: TRBJ2-6
D gene: NA
CDR3 DNA: TGTGCCAGCAGTCCCATGGGTGGGGCCAACGTCCTGACTTTC
CDR3 protein: CASSPMGGANVLTF

clone size: NA
V gene: TRBV27
J gene: TRBJ1-1
D gene: NA
CDR3 DNA: TGTGCCAGCAGTGCGGGGTTATTGAGGGCGGGGGACACTGAAGCTTTCTTT
CDR3 protein: CASSAGLLRAGDTEAFF

clone size: NA
V gene: TRBV4-1
J gene: TRBJ1-2
D gene: NA
CDR3 DNA: TGCGCCAGCAGCCAGGGGGCGGTCGGTGGCTACACCTTC
CDR3 protein: CASSQGAVGGYTF

clone size: many
V gene: TRBV2
J gene: TRBJ2-1
D gene: TRBD2
CDR3 DNA: TGTGCCAGCAGTGAGTGGACTAGCGGGGTTAATGAGCAGTTCTTC
CDR3 protein: CASSEWTSGVNEQFF

clone size: many
V gene: TRBV11-2
J gene: TRBJ2-1
D gene: NA
CDR3 DNA: TGTGCCAGCAGCTTGGCCCCAGGCGGGGGCGATGAGCAGTTCTTC
CDR3 protein: CASSLAPGGGDEQFF

clone size: few
V gene: TRBV20-1
J gene: TRBJ2-1
D gene: NA
CDR3 DNA: TGCAGTGCTAGAGATCCCACCTCCTACAATGAGCAGTTCTTC
CDR3 protein: CSARDPTSYNEQFF

clone size: few
V gene: TRBV3-1
J gene: TRBJ2-2
D gene: TRBD2
CDR3 DNA: TGTGCCAGCCGAGGACTAGCGGGATCAGGGGGCACCGGGGAGCTGTTTTTT
CDR3 protein: CASRGLAGSGGTGELFF

clone size: many
V gene: TRBV4-1
J gene: TRBJ2-2
D gene: TRBD1
CDR3 DNA: TGCGCCAGCAGCTCCAGGACAGGGGGCACCGGGGAGCTGTTTTTT
CDR3 protein: CASSSRTGGTGELFF

clone size: many
V gene: TRBV4-1
J gene: TRBJ1-2
D gene: NA
CDR3 DNA: TGCGCCAGCAGCCGACCAGGGGTCTATGGCTACACCTTC
CDR3 protein: CASSRPGVYGYTF

clone size: few
V gene: TRBV7-9
J gene: TRBJ2-2
D gene: TRBD1
CDR3 DNA: TGTGCCAGCAGCTTCGGACAGGGGAACACCGGGGAGCTGTTTTTT
CDR3 protein: CASSFGQGNTGELFF

clone size: few
V gene: TRBV29-1
J gene: TRBJ2-7
D gene: TRBD1
CDR3 DNA: TGCAGCGTCAGGGACAGTACCTACGAGCAGTACTTC
CDR3 protein: CSVRDSTYEQYF

clone size: NA
V gene: TRBV6-4
J gene: TRBJ2-3
D gene: TRBD2
CDR3 DNA: TGTGCCAGCAGCAGGACTAGCGGGAGTGCAGATACGCAGTATTTT
CDR3 protein: CASSRTSGSADTQYF